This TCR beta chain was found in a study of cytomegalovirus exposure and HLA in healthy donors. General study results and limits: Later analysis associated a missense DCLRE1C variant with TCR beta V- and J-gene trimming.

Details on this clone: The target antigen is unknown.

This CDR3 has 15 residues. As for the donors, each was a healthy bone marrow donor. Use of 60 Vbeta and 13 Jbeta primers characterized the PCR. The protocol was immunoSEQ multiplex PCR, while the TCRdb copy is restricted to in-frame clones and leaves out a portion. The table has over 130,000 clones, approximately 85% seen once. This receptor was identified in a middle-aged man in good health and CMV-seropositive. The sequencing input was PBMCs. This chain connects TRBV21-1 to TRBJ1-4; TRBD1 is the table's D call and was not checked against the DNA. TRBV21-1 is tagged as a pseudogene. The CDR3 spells CASSSRDTGCEKLFF. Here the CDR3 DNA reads TGTGCCAGCAGCAGTCGGGACACGGGTTGTGAAAAACTGTTTTTT.